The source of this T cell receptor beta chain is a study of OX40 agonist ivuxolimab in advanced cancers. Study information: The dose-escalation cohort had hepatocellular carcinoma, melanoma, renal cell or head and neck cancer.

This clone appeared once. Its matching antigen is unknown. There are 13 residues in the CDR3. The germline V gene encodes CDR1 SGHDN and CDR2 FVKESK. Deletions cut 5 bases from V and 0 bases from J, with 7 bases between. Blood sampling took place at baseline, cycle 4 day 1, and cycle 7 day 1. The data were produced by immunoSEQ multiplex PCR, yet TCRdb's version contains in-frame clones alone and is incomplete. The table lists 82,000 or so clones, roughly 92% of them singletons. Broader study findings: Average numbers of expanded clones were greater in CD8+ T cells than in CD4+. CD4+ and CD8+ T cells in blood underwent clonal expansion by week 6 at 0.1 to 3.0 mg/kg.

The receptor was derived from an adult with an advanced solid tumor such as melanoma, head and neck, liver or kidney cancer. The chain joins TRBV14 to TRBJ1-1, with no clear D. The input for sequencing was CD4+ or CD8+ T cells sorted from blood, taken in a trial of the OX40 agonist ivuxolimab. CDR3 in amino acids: CASSTQVNTEAFF. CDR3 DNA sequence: TGTGCCAGCAGCACTCAGGTGAACACTGAAGCTTTCTTT.